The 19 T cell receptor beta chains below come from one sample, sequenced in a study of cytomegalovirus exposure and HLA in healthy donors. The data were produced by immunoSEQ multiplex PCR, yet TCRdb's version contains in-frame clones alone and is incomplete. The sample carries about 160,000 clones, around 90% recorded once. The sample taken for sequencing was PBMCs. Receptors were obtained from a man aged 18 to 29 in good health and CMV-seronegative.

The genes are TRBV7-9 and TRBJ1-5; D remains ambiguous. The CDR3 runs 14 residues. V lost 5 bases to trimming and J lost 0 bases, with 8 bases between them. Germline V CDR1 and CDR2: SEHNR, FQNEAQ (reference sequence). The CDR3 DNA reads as TGTGCCAGCAGCCTGGAGAGTAGCAATCAGCCCCAGCATTTT. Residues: CASSLESSNQPQHF.

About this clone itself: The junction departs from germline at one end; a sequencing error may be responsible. Here the CDR3 reads CASSLDTSGGDRETQYF. In DNA form, the CDR3 reads TGTGCTAGCAGCTTAGATACTAGCGGGGGGGATCGAGAGACCCAGTACTTC. V and J are TRBV7-7 and TRBJ2-5; 13 bases are shared with TRBD2. Per germline, CDR1 SSHAT and CDR2 FNYEAQ (reference sequence). The CDR3 consists of 17 residues.

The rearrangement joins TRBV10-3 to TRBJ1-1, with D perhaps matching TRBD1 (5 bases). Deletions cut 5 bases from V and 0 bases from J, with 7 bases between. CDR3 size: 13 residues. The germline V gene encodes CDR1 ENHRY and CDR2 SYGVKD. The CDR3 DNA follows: TGTGCCATCAGTTCAGGGATGAACACTGAAGCTTTCTTT. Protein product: CAISSGMNTEAFF.

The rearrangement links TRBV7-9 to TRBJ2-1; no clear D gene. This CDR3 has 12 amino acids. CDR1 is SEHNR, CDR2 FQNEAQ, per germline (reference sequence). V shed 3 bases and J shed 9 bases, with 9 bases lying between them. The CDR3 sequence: CASSFDSSEQFF. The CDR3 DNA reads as TGTGCCAGCAGCTTTGATAGTAGTGAGCAGTTCTTC.

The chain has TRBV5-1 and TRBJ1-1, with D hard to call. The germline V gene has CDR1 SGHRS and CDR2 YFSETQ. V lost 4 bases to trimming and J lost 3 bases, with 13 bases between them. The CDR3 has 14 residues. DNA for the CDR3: TGCGCCAGCAGCGCCCGTGGGAGGGACACTGAAGCTTTCTTT. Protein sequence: CASSARGRDTEAFF.

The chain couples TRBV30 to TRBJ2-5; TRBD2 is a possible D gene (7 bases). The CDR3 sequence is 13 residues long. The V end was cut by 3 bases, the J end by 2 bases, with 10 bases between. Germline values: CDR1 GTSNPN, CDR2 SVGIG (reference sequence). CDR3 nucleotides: TGTGCCTGGAGCGGGGGGACACAAGAGACCCAGTACTTC. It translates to CAWSGGTQETQYF.

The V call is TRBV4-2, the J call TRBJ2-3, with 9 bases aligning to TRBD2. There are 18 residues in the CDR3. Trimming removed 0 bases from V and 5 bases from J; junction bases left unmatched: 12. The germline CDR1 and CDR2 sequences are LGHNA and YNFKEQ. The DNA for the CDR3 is TGTGCCAGCAGCCAAGAACCCCCGGCGGGGGGGCGGGTAGATACGCAGTATTTT. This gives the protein CASSQEPPAGGRVDTQYF.

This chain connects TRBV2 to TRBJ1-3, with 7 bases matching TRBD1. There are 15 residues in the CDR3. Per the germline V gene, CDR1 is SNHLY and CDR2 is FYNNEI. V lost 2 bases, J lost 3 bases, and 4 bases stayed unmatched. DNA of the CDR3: TGTGCCAGCAGTGAATTTGGGACAGTTGGAAACACCATATATTTT. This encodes CASSEFGTVGNTIYF.

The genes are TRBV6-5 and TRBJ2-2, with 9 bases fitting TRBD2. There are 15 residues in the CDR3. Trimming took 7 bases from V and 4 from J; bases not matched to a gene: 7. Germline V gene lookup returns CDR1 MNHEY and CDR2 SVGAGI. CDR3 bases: TGTGCCAGCACCCTAGCGGGGTCGGGCACCGGGGAGCTGTTTTTT. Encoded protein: CASTLAGSGTGELFF.

In DNA, the CDR3 is TGTGCCAGCAGCGCTAGATCCTACGAGCAGTACTTC. Translated, it gives CASSARSYEQYF. V and J are TRBV28 and TRBJ2-7; D call uncertain. The CDR3 runs 12 residues. The ends were cut back, 6 bases at V and 1 base at J, with 7 bases in the middle. CDR1 and CDR2 from the germline V gene are MDHEN and SYDVKM.

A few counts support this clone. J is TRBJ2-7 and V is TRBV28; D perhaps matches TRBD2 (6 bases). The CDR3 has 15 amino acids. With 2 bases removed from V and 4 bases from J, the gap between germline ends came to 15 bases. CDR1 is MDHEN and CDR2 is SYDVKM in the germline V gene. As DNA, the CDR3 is TGTGCCAGCAGTTTAGCGGGATCGGTCTATTACGAGCAGTACTTC. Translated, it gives CASSLAGSVYYEQYF.

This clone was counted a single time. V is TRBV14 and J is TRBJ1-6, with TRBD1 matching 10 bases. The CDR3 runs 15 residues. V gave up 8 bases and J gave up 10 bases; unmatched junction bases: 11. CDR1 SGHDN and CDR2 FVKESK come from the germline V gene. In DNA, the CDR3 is TGTGCCAGCCAAAGGGACAGGGGATCGAGGTCACCCCTCCACTTT. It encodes CASQRDRGSRSPLHF.

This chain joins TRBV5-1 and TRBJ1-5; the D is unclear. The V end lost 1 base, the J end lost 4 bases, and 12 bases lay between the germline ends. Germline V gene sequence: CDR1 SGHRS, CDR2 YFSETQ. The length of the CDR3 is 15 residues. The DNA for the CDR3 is TGCGCCAGCAGCTTGAACGGGTGGGAGAATCAGCCCCAGCATTTT. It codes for CASSLNGWENQPQHF.

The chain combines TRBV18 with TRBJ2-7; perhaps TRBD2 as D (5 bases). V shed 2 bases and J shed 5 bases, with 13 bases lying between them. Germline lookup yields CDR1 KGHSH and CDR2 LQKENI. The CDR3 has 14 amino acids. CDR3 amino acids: CASSPRAESNEQYF. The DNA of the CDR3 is TGTGCCAGCTCACCAAGAGCGGAGTCTAACGAGCAGTACTTC.

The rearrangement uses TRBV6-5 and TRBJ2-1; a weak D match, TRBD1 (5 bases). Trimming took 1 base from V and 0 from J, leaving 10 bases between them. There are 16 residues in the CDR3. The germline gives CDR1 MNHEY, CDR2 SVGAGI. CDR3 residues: CASSYLTDSSYNEQFF. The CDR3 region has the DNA TGTGCCAGCAGTTACTTGACAGATAGCTCCTACAATGAGCAGTTCTTC.

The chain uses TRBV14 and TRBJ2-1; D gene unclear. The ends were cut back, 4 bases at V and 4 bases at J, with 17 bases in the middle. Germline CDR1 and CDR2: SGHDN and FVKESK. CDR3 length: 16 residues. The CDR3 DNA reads TGTGCCAGCAGCCGAGAACAGCTCCAACCTTACAATGAGCAGTTCTTC. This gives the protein CASSREQLQPYNEQFF.

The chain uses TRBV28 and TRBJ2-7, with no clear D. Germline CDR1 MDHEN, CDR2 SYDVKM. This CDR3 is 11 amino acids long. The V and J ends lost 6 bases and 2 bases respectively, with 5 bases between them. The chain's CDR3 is CASSLTYEQYF. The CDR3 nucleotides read TGTGCCAGCAGCCTAACCTACGAGCAGTACTTC.

The CDR3 protein is CASSPGTGGKNTEAFF. The CDR3 bases are TGCGCCAGCAGCCCCGGGACAGGGGGGAAGAACACTGAAGCTTTCTTT. The chain carries TRBV5-1 and TRBJ1-1, with TRBD1 matching 11 bases. Germline CDR1 is SGHRS and CDR2 is YFSETQ. The CDR3 consists of 16 residues. V lost 4 bases to trimming and J lost 1 base; unmatched junction nucleotides: 6.

The CDR3 protein is CASSPALWGEETQYF. Written as DNA, the CDR3 is TGTGCCAGCTCACCCGCTTTGTGGGGGGAAGAGACCCAGTACTTC. The V call is TRBV18, the J call TRBJ2-5, with D possibly matching TRBD2 (6 bases). V lost 3 bases and J lost 3, with 14 bases in between. Germline assignment: CDR1 KGHSH and CDR2 LQKENI. The CDR3 loop spans 15 amino acids.